Following are 21 T cell receptor beta chains from one sample sequenced in a study of somatic mutations in cytotoxic T cells in rheumatoid arthritis. Libraries were prepared by immunoSEQ multiplex PCR; TCRdb keeps only in-frame clonotypes and omits some of them. The table has roughly 35,000 clones, approximately 80% seen once; the top ten hold 3% to 3.5%. Sequences were obtained from CD8+ T cells sorted from blood. These receptors originate from a man aged 35 to 55 in good health.

The rearrangement links TRBV28 to TRBJ1-2; D not resolved. The germline V gene encodes CDR1 MDHEN and CDR2 SYDVKM. V was trimmed by 1 base and J by 8 bases, leaving 8 bases between them. The CDR3 runs to 12 residues. DNA of the CDR3: TGTGCCAGCAGTTTATCAGTGGAAGGCTACACCTTC. This gives the protein CASSLSVEGYTF.

J is TRBJ2-7 and V is TRBV11-2; D gene ambiguous. The germline V gene encodes CDR1 SGHAT and CDR2 FQNNGV. The CDR3 covers 15 residues. V was cut by 0 bases and J by 4 bases, with 13 bases left in between. In nucleotides, the CDR3 is TGTGCCAGCAGCTTAGATCTAGGGCCAGCATACGAGCAGTACTTC. It is translated as CASSLDLGPAYEQYF.

The rearrangement joins TRBV6-5 to TRBJ1-2; 7 bases align to TRBD1. From germline, CDR1 is MNHEY and CDR2 SVGAGI. The CDR3 runs to 13 residues. V shed 0 bases, J shed 8 bases, and the junction held 3 bases outside the gene matches. The CDR3 nucleotides are TGTGCCAGCAGTTACTCGACAGGGCAGGGCTACACCTTC. Encoded protein: CASSYSTGQGYTF.

The J gene is TRBJ2-3, the V gene TRBV6-5; D uncertain. The CDR3 is 11 residues long. The germline V and J ends were trimmed by 4 bases and 6 bases, with 5 bases remaining between them. Germline V lookup: CDR1 MNHEY, CDR2 SVGAGI. CDR3 in DNA: TGTGCCAGCAGTTTCAGGGATACGCAGTATTTT. As protein: CASSFRDTQYF.

The V and J genes are TRBV5-1 and TRBJ1-2; 12 positions agree with TRBD1. V shed 0 bases and J 6 bases; nucleotides not matched to a gene: 3. Per the germline V gene, CDR1 is SGHRS and CDR2 is YFSETQ. The CDR3 is 15 residues long. The CDR3 loop reads CASSLEGQGAHGYTF. In nucleotides, the CDR3 is TGCGCCAGCAGCTTGGAGGGACAGGGGGCTCATGGCTACACCTTC.

V and J are TRBV11-2 and TRBJ2-1; D remains unclear. The length of the CDR3 is 15 residues. V was trimmed by 0 bases and J by 0 bases, leaving 6 bases between them. From germline, CDR1 is SGHAT and CDR2 FQNNGV. The CDR3 DNA follows: TGTGCCAGCAGCTTAGATTTGGGCTCCTACAATGAGCAGTTCTTC. Amino acid sequence: CASSLDLGSYNEQFF.

The chain joins TRBV11-3 to TRBJ2-7; possibly TRBD1 or TRBD2 for D (6 bases each). The ends were cut back, 1 base at V and 4 bases at J, with 14 bases in the middle. The CDR3 totals 15 residues. CDR1 and CDR2 from the germline V gene are SGHNT and YENEEA. CDR3 region: CASSLGRGGGYEQYF. The CDR3 nucleotides are TGTGCCAGCAGCTTAGGCCGCGGAGGGGGATACGAGCAGTACTTC.

The chain employs TRBV19 and TRBJ1-2; TRBD1 agrees at 10 bases. V trimming: 5 bases; J trimming: 5 bases; junction bases outside the gene matches: 5. Germline loops: CDR1 LNHDA, CDR2 SQIVND (reference sequence). The CDR3 is 14 residues long. Here the CDR3 reads CASSLGQGIYGYTF. The CDR3 DNA is TGTGCCAGTAGTCTGGGACAGGGGATTTATGGCTACACCTTC.

V and J are TRBV7-9 and TRBJ2-7; D unclear. Trimming pared 6 bases from V and 2 bases from J, leaving 8 bases between. The CDR3 length is 12 residues. Germline CDR1 SEHNR, CDR2 FQNEAQ (reference sequence). CDR3: CASSRAPYEQYF. As DNA, the CDR3 is TGTGCCAGCAGTCGCGCGCCCTACGAGCAGTACTTC.

The V gene is TRBV11-2, the J gene TRBJ1-2, with 9 bases matching TRBD1. CDR1 and CDR2 from the germline V gene are SGHAT and FQNNGV. V trimming: 4 bases; J trimming: 2 bases; junction bases outside the gene matches: 2. The CDR3 is 14 residues long. The DNA of the CDR3 is TGTGCCAGCAGCTCCGGGACAGGGAACTATGGCTACACCTTC. Its protein product is CASSSGTGNYGYTF.

The J gene is TRBJ2-7, the V gene TRBV13; no firm D call. V was clipped by 5 bases and J by 7 bases, with 15 bases between them. Germline values: CDR1 PRHDT, CDR2 FYEKMQ (reference sequence). This CDR3 has 13 residues. CDR3 sequence reads: CASSLQRAAEQYF. DNA for the CDR3: TGTGCCAGCAGCCTCCAAAGGGCCGCGGAGCAGTACTTC.

This clone came up once. The V gene is TRBV10-1, the J gene TRBJ2-7; 7 nucleotides agree with TRBD2. Trimming took 6 bases from V and 3 from J; bases not matched to a gene: 14. The CDR3 has 16 residues. Germline CDR1 WNHNN, CDR2 SYGVQD (reference sequence). Here the CDR3 reads CASRSTSVDYIYEQYF. CDR3 nucleotides: TGCGCCAGCAGATCTACTAGCGTCGACTATATCTACGAGCAGTACTTC.

V usage is TRBV7-2 and J usage is TRBJ1-2, with 7 bases that match TRBD1. Germline V gene sequence: CDR1 SGHTA, CDR2 FQGNSA. This CDR3 spans 14 amino acids. V was pared by 5 bases and J by 4 bases, with 7 bases of the junction left unmatched. This CDR3 is CASSRTGDSYGYTF. The CDR3 DNA is TGTGCCAGCAGCCGTACAGGGGATAGCTATGGCTACACCTTC.

The gene calls are TRBV19 and TRBJ2-5; 8 bases fit TRBD1. This CDR3 is built from 15 residues. Germline-derived CDR1 and CDR2 are LNHDA and SQIVND (reference sequence). Losses at the gene ends were 6 bases for V and 0 bases for J; bases not matched to a gene: 6. CDR3 bases: TGTGCCAGTAGCTCCGGGACAGGAAACCAAGAGACCCAGTACTTC. This translates into CASSSGTGNQETQYF.

The J gene is TRBJ1-4, the V gene TRBV19; maybe TRBD1 (5 bases). V lost 7 bases and J lost 6, with 12 bases in between. Looked up from germline, CDR1 is LNHDA and CDR2 is SQIVND (reference sequence). The CDR3 sequence is 13 residues long. CDR3 residues: CASTSGKHEKLFF. CDR3 coding DNA: TGTGCCAGTACCTCAGGGAAGCATGAAAAACTGTTTTTT.

The chain is built from TRBV5-5 and TRBJ2-7, with D perhaps TRBD2 (7 bases). Germline V gene sequence: CDR1 SGHKS, CDR2 YYEKEE (reference sequence). This CDR3 has 15 amino acids. Trimming shortened V by 0 bases and J by 7 bases, and 17 bases separated the two germline ends. This chain's CDR3 is CASSLVGGRVIEQYF. CDR3 sequence (DNA): TGTGCCAGCAGCTTGGTCGGGGGGCGGGTGATTGAGCAGTACTTC.

The chain combines TRBV5-4 with TRBJ2-2, with TRBD2 as a possible D gene (7 bases). Germline V CDR1 and CDR2: SGHNT, YYREEE (reference sequence). The CDR3 is 16 residues long. The V end was cut by 1 base, the J end by 7 bases, with 17 bases between. This CDR3 is CASSLRGEGLYGELFF. The CDR3 nucleotides are TGTGCCAGCAGCTTGAGGGGGGAGGGCCTTTACGGGGAGCTGTTTTTT.

V gene TRBV4-1 combines with J gene TRBJ2-2; 7 nucleotides align to TRBD2. The V segment lost 0 bases and the J segment 4 bases; nucleotides outside the gene matches: 5. The CDR3 runs 16 residues. Germline V lookup: CDR1 MGHRA, CDR2 YSYEKL. The DNA for the CDR3 is TGCGCCAGCAGCCAAGATGGCGGGAGAGGCACCGGGGAGCTGTTTTTT. As protein: CASSQDGGRGTGELFF.

The gene calls are TRBV6-4 and TRBJ2-7; 8 bases fit TRBD2. The CDR3 spans 17 residues. Germline V lookup: CDR1 MRHNA, CDR2 SNTAGT. J was trimmed by 0 bases and V by 2 bases; bases with no gene match: 9. As DNA, the CDR3 is TGTGCCAGCAGTGACGGCCACTTAGCGGGACTCTCCTACGAGCAGTACTTC. This gives the protein CASSDGHLAGLSYEQYF.

V is TRBV30 and J is TRBJ1-3; D is undetermined. The V and J ends lost 0 bases and 4 bases respectively, with 7 bases between them. Germline CDR1 and CDR2: GTSNPN and SVGIG (reference sequence). This CDR3 has 13 amino acids. In nucleotides, the CDR3 is TGTGCCTGGAGTGTTTTGGGGGGAAACACCATATATTTT. Translated, it gives CAWSVLGGNTIYF.

In its sample, this clone is medium-sized (0.01 to 0.1%). The chain links TRBV7-7 to TRBJ2-7; weak D call: TRBD2 (6 bases). The CDR3 runs to 16 residues. From germline, CDR1 is SSHAT and CDR2 FNYEAQ (reference sequence). V lost 1 base to trimming and J lost 2 bases, with 15 bases between them. Written as DNA, the CDR3 is TGTGCCAGCAGCTTAGAAAGGCGACTAGGGGCCTACGAGCAGTACTTC. It yields the protein CASSLERRLGAYEQYF.